This TCR beta chain stems from a study of blood T cell repertoires in COVID-19. Study overall: From the United States, Italy and Spain came samples of acute and convalescent COVID-19. The analysed material was cDNA or gDNA that came from T cells, B-cell-depleted T cells, or PBMCs.

The V gene lost 3 bases and the J gene lost 6 bases, with 15 bases spanning the gap. Germline loops: CDR1 LNHDA, CDR2 SQIVND (reference sequence). The CDR3 spans 15 residues. Authors' data handling: The assay estimated nucleated cells by amplifying reference gene primers. The method was immunoSEQ multiplex PCR; TCRdb's version includes in-frame clones alone and lacks a portion of them. The V and J calls and the clone size are those of that table, but D and trimming were determined from the DNA. The table includes 100,000 to 150,000 clones, around 76% detected once. The receptor was isolated from a man between 65 and 85 years old with acute or convalescent COVID-19. The chain has TRBV19 and TRBJ1-5; D is possibly TRBD1 (6 bases). Sequencing used peripheral blood. DNA for the CDR3: TGTGCCAGTAGTATTGTTTCAGGGGCCGGTCAGCCCCAGCATTTT. Its protein is CASSIVSGAGQPQHF.